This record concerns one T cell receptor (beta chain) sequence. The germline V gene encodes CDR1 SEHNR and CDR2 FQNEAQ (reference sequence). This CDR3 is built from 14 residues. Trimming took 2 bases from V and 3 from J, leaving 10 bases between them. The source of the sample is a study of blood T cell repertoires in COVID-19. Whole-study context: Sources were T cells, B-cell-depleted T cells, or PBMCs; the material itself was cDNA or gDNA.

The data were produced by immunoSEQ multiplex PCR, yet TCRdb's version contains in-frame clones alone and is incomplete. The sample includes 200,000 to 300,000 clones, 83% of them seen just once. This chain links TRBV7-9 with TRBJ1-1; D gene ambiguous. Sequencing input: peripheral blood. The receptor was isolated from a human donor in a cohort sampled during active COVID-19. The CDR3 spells CASSLLGRDTEAFF. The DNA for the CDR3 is TGTGCCAGCAGCTTATTGGGTCGGGACACTGAAGCTTTCTTT.